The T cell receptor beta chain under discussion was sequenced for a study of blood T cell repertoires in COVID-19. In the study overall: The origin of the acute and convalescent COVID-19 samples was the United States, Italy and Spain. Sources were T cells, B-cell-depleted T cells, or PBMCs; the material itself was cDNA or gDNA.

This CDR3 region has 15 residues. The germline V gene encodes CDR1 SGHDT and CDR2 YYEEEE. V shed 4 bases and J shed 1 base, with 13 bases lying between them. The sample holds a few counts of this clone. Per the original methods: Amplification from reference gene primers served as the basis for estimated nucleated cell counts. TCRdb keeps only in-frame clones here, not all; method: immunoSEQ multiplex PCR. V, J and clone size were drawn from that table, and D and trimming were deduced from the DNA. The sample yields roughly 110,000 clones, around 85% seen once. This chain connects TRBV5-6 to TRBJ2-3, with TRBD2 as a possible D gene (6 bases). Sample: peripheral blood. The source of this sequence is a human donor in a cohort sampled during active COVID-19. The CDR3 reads CASSAGTRRTDTQYF. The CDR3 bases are TGTGCCAGCAGCGCCGGGACTCGCCGCACAGATACGCAGTATTTT.